This T cell receptor (beta chain) originates from a study of T cell responses to AZD1222 COVID-19 vaccine. Profiled with immunoSEQ multiplex PCR; TCRdb holds only in-frame clones, not every one. The sample records about 94,000 clones, about 88% being singletons. The V gene's germline CDR1 is SGHAT and CDR2 FQNNGV. The CDR3 is made up of 15 amino acids. V lost 6 bases, J lost 4 bases, and 16 bases lay in between. This clone was seen a few times. Its matching antigen is unknown. Study results and caveats: The donors showed a predominance of white British ancestry and of females, with possible underestimation of clonal diversity. Dominant at 160-218 and 743-854, vaccine-associated CD4 TCRs also spanned spike.

The rearrangement joins TRBV11-2 to TRBJ1-5; no clear D. The clonotype comes from an adult in good health. Sequencing used peripheral blood, obtained on day 0 of AZD1222 vaccination. The CDR3 region has the DNA TGTGCCAGCAGTATAGCGGTGGGGATTAATCAGCCCCAGCATTTT. This translates into CASSIAVGINQPQHF.